Each of the 11 T cell receptor beta chains below was sequenced from the same sample in a study of siplizumab effects on memory and regulatory T cells. TCRdb's copy holds only in-frame clones and misses some; the assay was immunoSEQ multiplex PCR. The sample comprises around 120,000 clones, roughly 94% of which are singletons, and 1.5% to 2% rests with the top ten. What was sequenced was non-Treg CD4+ T cells sorted from blood. The receptors were sampled from a human donor in good health.

This chain connects TRBV5-4 to TRBJ1-5; 7 bases line up with TRBD1. V lost 10 bases and J lost 0; bases outside the gene matches: 13. The CDR3 spans 16 residues. CDR1 is SGHNT and CDR2 is YYREEE in the germline V gene (reference sequence). In DNA, the CDR3 is TGTGCCGGATCCGGGACAGATCCTTATAGCAATCAGCCCCAGCATTTT. Translating it yields CAGSGTDPYSNQPQHF.

The chain links TRBV6-5 to TRBJ1-1, with D unresolved. This CDR3 is 12 amino acids long. Trimming removed 8 bases at V and 4 bases at J, with 11 bases between. Germline CDR1 and CDR2: MNHEY and SVGAGI. The CDR3 DNA reads TGTGCCAGCGGCCGGGGAGGCACTGAAGCTTTCTTT. Residues: CASGRGGTEAFF.

The chain couples TRBV6-1 to TRBJ1-1; possibly TRBD1 for D (6 bases). This CDR3 is 14 amino acids long. The germline V and J ends were trimmed by 6 bases and 3 bases, with 14 bases remaining between them. Germline V lookup: CDR1 MNHNS, CDR2 SASEGT. The CDR3 nucleotides read TGTGCCAGCAGCCTATTGGGGGCCTACACTGAAGCTTTCTTT. Translating gives CASSLLGAYTEAFF.

V gene TRBV5-1 combines with J gene TRBJ2-5, with D maybe TRBD1 (5 bases). The CDR3 covers 15 residues. Germline V gene lookup returns CDR1 SGHRS and CDR2 YFSETQ. V lost 2 bases to trimming and J lost 2 bases, with 13 bases between them. The CDR3 loop reads CASSFGAGQQETQYF. DNA for the CDR3: TGCGCCAGCAGCTTTGGGGCAGGGCAACAAGAGACCCAGTACTTC.

V and J are TRBV25-1 and TRBJ1-2; D not certain. Looked up from germline, CDR1 is MGHDK and CDR2 is SYGVNS. The germline V and J ends were trimmed by 4 bases and 3 bases, with 12 bases remaining between them. This CDR3 has 14 amino acids. CDR3 DNA: TGTGCCAGCAGTGGACCAGGCTTCGACTATGGCTACACCTTC. This translates into CASSGPGFDYGYTF.

The sample holds one count of this clone. CDR3 loop: CASSEQGTGDYTF. In DNA, the CDR3 is TGTGCCAGCAGTGAACAGGGAACAGGAGACTACACCTTC. The V call is TRBV6-5, the J call TRBJ1-2; D is possibly TRBD1 (6 bases). CDR3 length equals 13 residues. Trimming shortened V by 5 bases and J by 10 bases, and 17 bases separated the two germline ends. Germline CDR1 reads MNHEY; CDR2 reads SVGAGI.

The CDR3 sequence is CASSPETYEQYF. CDR3 coding DNA: TGTGCCAGCTCACCAGAGACCTACGAGCAGTACTTC. The chain combines TRBV18 with TRBJ2-7, with D unclear. The germline V and J ends were trimmed by 2 bases and 2 bases, with 4 bases remaining between them. This CDR3 has 12 amino acids. Germline loops: CDR1 KGHSH, CDR2 LQKENI.

This chain links TRBV6-1 with TRBJ1-1; D is unresolved. Germline CDR1 is MNHNS and CDR2 is SASEGT. The CDR3 contains 14 residues. V lost 4 bases to trimming and J lost 0 bases, with 9 bases between them. For the CDR3, the DNA is TGTGCCAGCAGTGCCCGGACGGTGAACACTGAAGCTTTCTTT. This translates into CASSARTVNTEAFF.

The CDR3 spells CASSYSAARYSYEQYF. CDR3 DNA sequence: TGTGCCAGCAGTTACTCGGCAGCCAGGTACTCCTACGAGCAGTACTTC. The chain has TRBV6-5 and TRBJ2-7; the D is unclear. The CDR3 is 16 residues long. V gave up 0 bases and J gave up 0 bases, with 12 bases separating them. Germline assignment: CDR1 MNHEY and CDR2 SVGAGI.

This clone was seen a single time. The V gene is TRBV12-5, the J gene TRBJ1-1; D gene unclear. Trimming cost V 0 bases and J 1 base, with 12 bases left between them. The CDR3 extends over 16 amino acids. Germline V gene sequence: CDR1 LGHNT, CDR2 FRNRAP. The CDR3 DNA reads TGTGCTAGTGGTTTGGTCTTAGAGAAGTGGAACACTGAAGCTTTCTTT. As protein: CASGLVLEKWNTEAFF.

The rearrangement joins TRBV7-9 to TRBJ2-5; maybe TRBD1 (5 bases). CDR1 and CDR2 (germline): SEHNR, FQNEAQ (reference sequence). V dropped 6 bases and J dropped 7 bases, with 12 bases sitting between them. The CDR3 loop spans 12 amino acids. The CDR3 is CASRPNTGTQYF. The CDR3 coding sequence is TGTGCCAGCAGACCAAACACAGGGACCCAGTACTTC.